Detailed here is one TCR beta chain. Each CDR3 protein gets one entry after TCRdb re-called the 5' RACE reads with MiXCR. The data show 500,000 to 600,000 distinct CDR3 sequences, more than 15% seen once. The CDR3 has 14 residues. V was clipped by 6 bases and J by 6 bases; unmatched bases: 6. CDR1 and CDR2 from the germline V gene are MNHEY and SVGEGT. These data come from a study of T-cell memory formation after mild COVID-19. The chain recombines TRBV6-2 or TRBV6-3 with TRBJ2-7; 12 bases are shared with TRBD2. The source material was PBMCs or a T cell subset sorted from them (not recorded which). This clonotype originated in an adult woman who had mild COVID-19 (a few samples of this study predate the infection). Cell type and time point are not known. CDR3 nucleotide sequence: TGTGCCAGCAGCCTCACTAGCGGGAGGTCCGAGCAGTACTTC. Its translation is CASSLTSGRSEQYF.